This T cell receptor beta chain was sequenced in a study of blood T cell repertoires in COVID-19. Study-wide context: The United States, Italy and Spain provided the acute and convalescent COVID-19 samples.

Germline V gene sequence: CDR1 MNHEY, CDR2 SMNVEV (reference sequence). The CDR3 loop spans 17 amino acids. The J segment lost 1 base and the V segment lost 2 bases, leaving 8 bases of the junction unmatched. This table comes from immunoSEQ multiplex PCR, and its TCRdb copy is limited to in-frame clones, with some not included. The repertoire holds 150,000 to 160,000 clones, with 75% to 85% as singletons. This chain uses TRBV27 with TRBJ1-1; 9 bases match TRBD1. The sequenced sample was peripheral blood. The sequence came from a woman in her 50s with acute or convalescent COVID-19. This CDR3 is CASSLGAQGASNTEAFF. The CDR3 DNA reads TGTGCCAGCAGTTTAGGCGCACAGGGGGCGTCGAACACTGAAGCTTTCTTT.